These 16 T cell receptor beta chains share one sample of origin, sequenced in a study of blood T cell repertoires in COVID-19. Data came from immunoSEQ multiplex PCR; TCRdb stores just in-frame clones and leaves some out. The sample lists about 400,000 clones, approximately 91% occurring once. Sequencing input: PBMCs or T cells enriched from blood (not recorded which). All receptors come from a woman in her thirties or forties with acute COVID-19.

The chain recombines TRBV24-1 with TRBJ2-5, with D hard to call. The CDR3 is 17 amino acids. From germline, CDR1 is KGHDR and CDR2 SFDVKD. V was cut by 4 bases and J by 3 bases, with 20 bases left in between. Here the CDR3 reads CATSEVGLGKQKETQYF. The CDR3 DNA reads as TGTGCCACCAGTGAAGTTGGTCTGGGCAAGCAGAAAGAGACCCAGTACTTC.

The chain has TRBV3-1 (or the pseudogene TRBV3-2) and TRBJ2-1, with a weak D call TRBD2 (7 bases). Germline-derived CDR1 and CDR2 are LGHDT and YNNKEL (reference sequence). V gave up 4 bases and J gave up 3 bases, with 10 bases separating them. The CDR3 consists of 14 residues. This chain's CDR3 is CASSPGEGYNEQFF. CDR3 bases: TGTGCCAGCAGCCCAGGGGAGGGCTACAATGAGCAGTTCTTC.

This clone was detected once. The CDR3, as DNA: TGCGCCAGCAGTCACACCGGGACAGCCCAAGAGACCCAGTACTTC. Translation gives CASSHTGTAQETQYF. This sequence joins TRBV4-1 and TRBJ2-5, with 7 bases fitting TRBD1. From germline, CDR1 is MGHRA and CDR2 YSYEKL. The CDR3 extends over 15 amino acids. Germline trimming cut 6 bases from V and 1 base from J; bases unmatched to any gene: 8.

The genes are TRBV21-1 and TRBJ1-2; the table assigns TRBD1, which was not confirmed against the DNA. TRBV21-1 is marked as a pseudogene. The CDR3 contains 15 residues. The CDR3 here is CASSKNRTDNYGYTF. As DNA, the CDR3 is TGTGCCAGCAGCAAAAACCGGACAGATAACTATGGCTACACCTTC.

The V and J genes are TRBV7-2 and TRBJ1-2; 7 bases map to TRBD1. This CDR3 comprises 13 residues. J gave up 4 bases and V 5 bases, and 4 bases lay outside the gene matches. Germline values: CDR1 SGHTA, CDR2 FQGNSA. Written as DNA, the CDR3 is TGTGCCAGCAGCCACAGGGGTGGCTATGGCTACACCTTC. Encoded protein: CASSHRGGYGYTF.

This chain links TRBV7-2 with TRBJ1-5; no reliable D call. Trimming stripped 2 bases from V and 5 bases from J, with 13 bases between. The CDR3 extends over 15 amino acids. From germline, CDR1 is SGHTA and CDR2 FQGNSA. The CDR3 DNA is TGTGCCAGCAGCTTACCCCGGGGTTCCTATCAGCCCCAGCATTTT. Protein: CASSLPRGSYQPQHF. Full variable domain (outside the CDR3, taken from reference TRBV7-2 and TRBJ1-5): GAGVSQSPSNKVTEKGKDVELRCDPISGHTALYWYRQSLGQGLEFLIYFQGNSAPDKSGLPSDRFSAERTGGSVSTLTIQRTQQEDSAVYLCASSLPRGSYQPQHFGDGTRLSIL.

This chain links TRBV5-1 with TRBJ1-1; D uncertain. The V end was cut by 2 bases, the J end by 1 base, with 6 bases between. The CDR3 consists of 13 residues. Germline CDR1 and CDR2: SGHRS and YFSETQ. The CDR3 is CASSFEQNTEAFF. CDR3 nucleotides: TGCGCCAGCAGCTTTGAACAGAACACTGAAGCTTTCTTT.

The rearrangement links TRBV5-6 to TRBJ1-5, with D possibly TRBD1 on 5 matching bases. Trimming left V 1 base short and J 3 bases short, with 8 bases between. Germline lookup yields CDR1 SGHDT and CDR2 YYEEEE. The CDR3 spans 14 residues. The CDR3 DNA reads as TGTGCCAGCAGCTTGAGGGGTCCCAATCAGCCCCAGCATTTT. This codes for CASSLRGPNQPQHF. The full variable domain, completed using reference TRBV5-6 and TRBJ1-5, is DAGVTQSPTHLIKTRGQQVTLRCSPKSGHDTVSWYQQALGQGPQFIFQYYEEEERQRGNFPDRFSGHQFPNYSSELNVNALLLGDSALYLCASSLRGPNQPQHFGDGTRLSIL.

This clone was seen only once. The chain recombines TRBV7-8 with TRBJ1-1, with 9 bases fitting TRBD1. Germline trimming cut 2 bases from V and 8 bases from J; bases unmatched to any gene: 12. The CDR3 totals 16 residues. Germline CDR1 SGHVS, CDR2 FQNEAQ. CDR3: CASSLNEDRGNAEAFF. Written as DNA, the CDR3 is TGTGCCAGCAGCTTAAACGAGGACAGGGGTAACGCCGAAGCTTTCTTT. Drawing the rest from reference TRBV7-8 and TRBJ1-1, the complete variable domain is GAGVSQSPRYKVAKRGQDVALRCDPISGHVSLFWYQQALGQGPEFLTYFQNEAQLDKSGLPSDRFFAERPEGSVSTLKIQRTQQEDSAVYLCASSLNEDRGNAEAFFGQGTRLTVV.

The chain has TRBV30 and TRBJ1-3, with 8 bases matching TRBD1. V dropped 5 bases and J dropped 3; count of bases not matched to a gene: 3. The germline V gene encodes CDR1 GTSNPN and CDR2 SVGIG (reference sequence). The CDR3 covers 13 residues. CDR3 nucleotide sequence: TGTGCCTGGCTACAGGGGGGTGGAAACACCATATATTTT. Residues: CAWLQGGGNTIYF.

The chain couples TRBV7-8 to TRBJ1-4; D unclear. CDR1 and CDR2 (germline): SGHVS, FQNEAQ. The CDR3 has 16 amino acids. The ends were cut back, 5 bases at V and 5 bases at J, with 18 bases in the middle. CDR3 amino acids: CASSTIIGAANEKLFF. The CDR3 DNA follows: TGTGCCAGCAGCACAATTATAGGTGCGGCAAATGAAAAACTGTTTTTT.

The chain uses TRBV10-3 and TRBJ2-1; maybe TRBD2 (6 bases). This CDR3 region has 11 residues. Germline assignment: CDR1 ENHRY and CDR2 SYGVKD. Trimming pared 11 bases from V and 6 bases from J, leaving 11 bases between. The CDR3 spells CAVQGGNEQFF. DNA of the CDR3: TGTGCCGTTCAGGGAGGCAATGAGCAGTTCTTC.

The chain has TRBV2 and TRBJ1-5, with TRBD1 matching 9 bases. The trim removed 5 bases at V and 7 bases at J, leaving 6 bases unmatched. This CDR3 is 14 amino acids long. Germline CDR1 SNHLY, CDR2 FYNNEI. CDR3: CASSLQGAGQPQHF. CDR3 nucleotide sequence: TGTGCCAGCAGTCTACAGGGGGCCGGGCAGCCCCAGCATTTT.

The chain has TRBV21-1 and TRBJ1-4; TRBD1, as called in the table, went unchecked against the DNA. TRBV21-1 is marked as a pseudogene. CDR3 length: 20 amino acids. The CDR3 region has the DNA TGTGCCAGCAGCAATTCCCATGCGGGACAGAAACACGCAACTAATGAAAAACTGTTTTTT. Protein: CASSNSHAGQKHATNEKLFF.

The table lists this clone with a count of one. The chain is built from TRBV7-8 and TRBJ1-1, with D possibly being TRBD1 (5 bases). This CDR3 is built from 13 residues. V lost 5 bases, J lost 1 base, and 8 bases lay in between. The V gene's germline CDR1 is SGHVS and CDR2 FQNEAQ. CDR3: CASSIGQNTEAFF. The CDR3 bases are TGTGCCAGCAGCATAGGACAGAACACTGAAGCTTTCTTT.

The chain recombines TRBV4-1 with TRBJ2-7, with a weak D call TRBD1 (5 bases). This CDR3 has 14 amino acids. Per the germline V gene, CDR1 is MGHRA and CDR2 is YSYEKL. Trimming removed 0 bases from V and 5 bases from J, with 11 bases in between. CDR3 in DNA: TGCGCCAGCAGCCAAGATGCAGGGAACAACGAGCAGTACTTC. Translated, it gives CASSQDAGNNEQYF.